Listed below are T cell receptor beta chains from one sample, sequenced in a study of blood T cell repertoires in COVID-19. Profiled with immunoSEQ multiplex PCR; TCRdb holds only in-frame clones, not every one. There are some 200,000 clones in the sample; around four fifths occur only once, and over 15% lies in the top ten. The sample was peripheral blood. These receptors were taken from a woman aged 80 or over with active or convalescent COVID-19. Each CDR3 is given with its conserved first and last residue. A D gene is named only where the DNA matches it firmly. Size tells how often a clone was seen (once, few, many) or the class of an expanded clone, and some rows leave it out.

v_gene: TRBV25-1
d_gene: TRBD1
j_gene: TRBJ1-2
abundance: few
CDR3aa: CASRGQGELVRGYTF
CDR3nt: TGTGCCAGCAGGGGCCAGGGGGAACTGGTGAGGGGCTACACCTTC

v_gene: TRBV11-2
d_gene: .
j_gene: TRBJ2-7
abundance: .
CDR3aa: CASSFQTRGYEQYF
CDR3nt: TGTGCCAGCAGCTTCCAGACCCGCGGCTACGAGCAGTACTTC

v_gene: TRBV28
d_gene: .
j_gene: TRBJ2-5
abundance: .
CDR3aa: CASTAGQETQYF
CDR3nt: TGTGCCAGCACCGCCGGCCAAGAGACCCAGTACTTC

v_gene: TRBV7-3
d_gene: TRBD1
j_gene: TRBJ2-2
abundance: .
CDR3aa: CASSPMGQARTGELFF
CDR3nt: TGTGCCAGCAGCCCGATGGGACAGGCTCGCACCGGGGAGCTGTTTTTT

v_gene: TRBV6-2/TRBV6-3
d_gene: TRBD2
j_gene: TRBJ2-5
abundance: .
CDR3aa: CASSSRLAGRQETQYF
CDR3nt: TGTGCCAGCAGTTCGAGACTAGCGGGGCGGCAAGAGACCCAGTACTTC

v_gene: TRBV6-5
d_gene: .
j_gene: TRBJ2-4
abundance: .
CDR3aa: CASSQGGNIQYF
CDR3nt: TGTGCCAGCAGTCAGGGTGGGAACATTCAGTACTTC

v_gene: TRBV7-2
d_gene: TRBD2
j_gene: TRBJ2-3
abundance: .
CDR3aa: CASKISAGGSTDTQYF
CDR3nt: TGTGCCAGCAAAATCTCCGCGGGAGGGAGCACAGATACGCAGTATTTT

v_gene: TRBV19
d_gene: .
j_gene: TRBJ1-4
abundance: .
CDR3aa: CASSSPRGLREKLFF
CDR3nt: TGTGCCAGTAGTTCACCCAGGGGTTTGCGGGAAAAACTGTTTTTT

v_gene: TRBV3-1/TRBV3-2
d_gene: .
j_gene: TRBJ1-4
abundance: once
CDR3aa: CASSSFRGVGEKLFF
CDR3nt: TGTGCCAGCAGTTCCTTTCGGGGGGTCGGCGAAAAACTGTTTTTT

v_gene: TRBV18
d_gene: .
j_gene: TRBJ1-5
abundance: few
CDR3aa: CASSPEGDQPQHF
CDR3nt: TGTGCCAGCTCACCAGAGGGAGATCAGCCCCAGCATTTT

v_gene: TRBV28
d_gene: TRBD1
j_gene: TRBJ1-2
abundance: .
CDR3aa: CASSPQGGNYGYTF
CDR3nt: TGTGCCAGCAGTCCCCAGGGGGGTAACTATGGCTACACCTTC